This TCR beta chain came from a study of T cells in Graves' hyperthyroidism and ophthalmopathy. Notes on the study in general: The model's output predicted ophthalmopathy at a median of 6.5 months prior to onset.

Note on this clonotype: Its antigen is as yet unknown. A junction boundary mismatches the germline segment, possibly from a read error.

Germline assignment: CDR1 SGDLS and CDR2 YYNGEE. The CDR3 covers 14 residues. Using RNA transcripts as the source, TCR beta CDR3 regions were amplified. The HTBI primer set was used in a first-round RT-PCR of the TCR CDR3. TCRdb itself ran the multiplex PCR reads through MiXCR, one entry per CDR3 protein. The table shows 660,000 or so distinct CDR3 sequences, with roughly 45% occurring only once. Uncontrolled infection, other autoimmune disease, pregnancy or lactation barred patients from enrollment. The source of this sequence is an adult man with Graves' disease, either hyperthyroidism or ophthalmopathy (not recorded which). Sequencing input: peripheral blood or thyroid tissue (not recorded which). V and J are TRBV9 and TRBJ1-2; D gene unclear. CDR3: CASSQVSPREGYTF. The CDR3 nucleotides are TGCGCCAGCAGCCAAGTAAGCCCGCGCGAGGGCTACACCTTC.